One and the same sample provided the 6 T cell receptor beta chains below, sequenced in a study of blood T cells in healthy people across ages. Using a J-beta primer mix together with a sample-barcoded 5' primer, a second PCR was run for roughly 6 to 11 cycles. TCRdb reprocessed the 5' RACE reads via MiXCR and lists one record per CDR3 protein. Of about 760,000 distinct CDR3 sequences listed, approximately 53% were seen once; the top ten hold roughly 25%. Sequencing input: blood. These TCRs come from a man aged 35 to 55 in good health.

This chain uses TRBV2 with TRBJ2-3; D unclear. Trimming took 3 bases from V and 0 from J, leaving 13 bases between them. The germline gives CDR1 SNHLY, CDR2 FYNNEI. The CDR3 contains 16 residues. The CDR3 reads CASSDPLRTSTDTQYF. CDR3 coding DNA: TGTGCCAGCAGTGATCCTTTACGCACTAGCACAGATACGCAGTATTTT.

The chain links TRBV11-3 to TRBJ2-1; D is unclear. Per germline, CDR1 SGHNT and CDR2 YENEEA. The CDR3 is 12 residues long. The CDR3 sequence: CARAETPNEQFF. The CDR3 nucleotides are TGTGCTCGGGCCGAGACACCGAATGAGCAGTTCTTC.

The rearrangement uses TRBV5-4 and TRBJ2-7, with TRBD1 matching 10 bases. J gave up 7 bases and V 2 bases, and 9 bases lay outside the gene matches. In germline, CDR1 is SGHNT, CDR2 YYREEE (reference sequence). There are 15 residues in the CDR3. The CDR3 DNA follows: TGTGCCAGCAGCTTAACCGACAGGGGGCAAAGGGAGCAGTACTTC. Translated, it gives CASSLTDRGQREQYF.

This clonotype was picked up a small number of times. The chain carries TRBV7-9 and TRBJ2-7; maybe TRBD1 (5 bases). The end of the DNA is better explained by TRBJ2-5, so the J call may be wrong. The germline gives CDR1 SEHNR, CDR2 FQNEAQ (reference sequence). This CDR3 region has 14 residues. The CDR3 here is CASSLGSQGQTQYF. CDR3 in DNA: TGTGCCAGCAGCTTAGGGTCGCAGGGCCAGACCCAGTACTTC.

DNA of the CDR3: TGTGCCAGCAGTACGGTAGACAGGGAGTATGGCTACACCTTC. As protein: CASSTVDREYGYTF. V is TRBV6-6 and J is TRBJ1-2; TRBD1 matches 7 bases. J lost 5 bases, V lost 5 bases, and 8 bases had no gene match. The CDR3 totals 14 residues. The germline V gene has CDR1 MNHNY and CDR2 SVGAGI (reference sequence).

This clonotype has only a few counts. The chain uses TRBV6-5 and TRBJ2-7; the D gene is possibly TRBD2 (6 bases). The germline V and J ends were trimmed by 4 bases and 5 bases, with 21 bases remaining between them. The CDR3 is made up of 16 amino acids. Germline CDR1 MNHEY, CDR2 SVGAGI. This CDR3 reads CASSSRLVSSLHEQYF. As DNA, the CDR3 is TGTGCCAGCAGTTCTCGACTAGTCAGTTCCCTCCACGAGCAGTACTTC.